Here is one T cell receptor beta chain with its context. From germline, CDR1 is MNHNS and CDR2 SASEGT. The V gene lost 2 bases and the J gene lost 1 base, with 8 bases spanning the gap. The CDR3 runs 14 residues. The source of the sample is a study of blood T cell repertoires in COVID-19. TCRdb's copy holds only in-frame clones and misses some; the assay was immunoSEQ multiplex PCR. Of around 120,000 clones listed, almost 90% are singletons. The sequenced material came from peripheral blood. The sequence was collected from a woman aged 55-70 years with COVID-19, enrolled during active disease. The genes are TRBV6-1 and TRBJ1-1; D uncertain. The CDR3 region is CASSERRANTEAFF. In DNA form, the CDR3 reads TGTGCCAGCAGTGAAAGGAGGGCGAACACTGAAGCTTTCTTT.